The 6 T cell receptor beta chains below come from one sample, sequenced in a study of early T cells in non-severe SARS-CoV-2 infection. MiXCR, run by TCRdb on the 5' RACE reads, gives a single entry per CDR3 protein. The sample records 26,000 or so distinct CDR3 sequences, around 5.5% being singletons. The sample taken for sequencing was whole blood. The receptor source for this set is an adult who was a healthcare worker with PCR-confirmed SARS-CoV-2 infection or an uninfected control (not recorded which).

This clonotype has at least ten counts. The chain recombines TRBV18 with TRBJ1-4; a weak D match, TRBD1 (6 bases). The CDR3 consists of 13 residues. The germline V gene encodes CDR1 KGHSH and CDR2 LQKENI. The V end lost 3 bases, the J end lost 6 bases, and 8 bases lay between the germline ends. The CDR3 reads CASSPGQYEKLFF. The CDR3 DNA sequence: TGTGCCAGCTCACCCGGACAGTATGAAAAACTGTTTTTT.

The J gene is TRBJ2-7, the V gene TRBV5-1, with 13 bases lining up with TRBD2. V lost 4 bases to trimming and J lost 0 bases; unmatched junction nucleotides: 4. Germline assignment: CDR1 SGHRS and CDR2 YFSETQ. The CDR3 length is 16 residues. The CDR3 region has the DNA TGCGCCAGCAGCGCCGGACTAGCGGGGGCCTCCTACGAGCAGTACTTC. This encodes CASSAGLAGASYEQYF. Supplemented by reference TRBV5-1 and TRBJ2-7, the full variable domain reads KAGVTQTPRYLIKTRGQQVTLSCSPISGHRSVSWYQQTPGQGLQFLFEYFSETQRNKGNFPGRFSGRQFSNSRSEMNVSTLELGDSALYLCASSAGLAGASYEQYFGPGTRLTVT.

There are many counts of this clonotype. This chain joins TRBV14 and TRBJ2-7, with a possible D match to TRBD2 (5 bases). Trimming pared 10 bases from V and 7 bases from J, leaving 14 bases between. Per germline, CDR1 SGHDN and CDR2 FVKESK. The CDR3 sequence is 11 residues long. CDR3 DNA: TGTGCCATCCGACTAAAAGGGGAGCAGTACTTC. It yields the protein CAIRLKGEQYF.

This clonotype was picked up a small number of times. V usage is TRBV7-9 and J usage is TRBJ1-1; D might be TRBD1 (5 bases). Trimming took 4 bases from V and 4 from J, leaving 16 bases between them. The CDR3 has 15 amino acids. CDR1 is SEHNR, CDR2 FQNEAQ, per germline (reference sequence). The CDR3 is CASSSERGTATEAFF. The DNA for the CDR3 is TGTGCCAGCAGCTCCGAACGGGGGACGGCCACTGAAGCTTTCTTT.

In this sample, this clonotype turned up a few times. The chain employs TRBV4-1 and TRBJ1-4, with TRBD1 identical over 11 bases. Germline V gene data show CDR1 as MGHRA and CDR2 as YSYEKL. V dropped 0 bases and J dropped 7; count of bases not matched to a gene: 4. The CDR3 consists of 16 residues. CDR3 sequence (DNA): TGCGCCAGCAGCCAAGATCAAGGGACAGGGGGTGAAAAACTGTTTTTT. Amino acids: CASSQDQGTGGEKLFF.

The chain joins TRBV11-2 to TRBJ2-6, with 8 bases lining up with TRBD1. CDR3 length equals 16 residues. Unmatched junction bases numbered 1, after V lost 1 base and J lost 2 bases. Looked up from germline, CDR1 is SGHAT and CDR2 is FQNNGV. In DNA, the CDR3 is TGTGCCAGCAGCTTAGCAGGGGGCGCTGGGGCCAACGTCCTGACTTTC. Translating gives CASSLAGGAGANVLTF.